This TCR beta chain originates from a study of blood T cell repertoires in COVID-19 (TCRdb year 2020). Background for the entire study: The collaborator samples originated in the United States, Italy and Spain and spanned the acute and convalescent phases of COVID-19. The material from the prospective study consisted of cDNA or gDNA derived from T cells, B-cell-depleted T cells, or PBMCs. The dataset comprised deeply sampled blood TCRbeta repertoires from subjects exposed to, actively infected with, or recovered from COVID-19. The repertoires were made available in a free public database intended to serve as a resource for research on the immune response to SARS-CoV-2. Samples came from the ongoing ImmuneRACE study (first 160 participants) plus 1,254 subjects from 6 global collaborators. A de-identified subject ID, COVID-19 status, age in years and sex were almost always included in the sample metadata. HLA class I and class II types, where available, came from metadata supplied by the sample provider rather than from assay-based typing.

At one collaborating source in Seattle, patients were enrolled during active infection and were followed longitudinally through the course of disease. Whole blood was collected in K2EDTA tubes by collaborating institutions according to the institutions' own protocols. For TCRbeta analysis, collaborators shipped samples in one of three forms: frozen whole blood, isolated PBMCs, or DNA extracted from either of those sample types. As to this clone: Its antigen specificity is not known. Base qualities are missing; no much larger clone stands one base away.

The immunoSEQ Assay, a bias-controlled multiplex PCR, was used to amplify TCRbeta CDR3 regions from genomic DNA. Turning to the authors' computational methods: Within the assay, amplification of reference gene primers was used to estimate how many nucleated cells each sample contained. To quantify the absolute abundance of each unique TCRbeta CDR3 rearrangement, sequence reads were collapsed and filtered. For each sample, productive Simpson clonality was calculated by taking the square root of Simpson's diversity index across productive rearrangements. In its TCRdb copy, this immuneACCESS table keeps in-frame sequences only and misses some clones. Where compared with another copy, unresolved V genes explain less than half of these, and the others have no known cause. That table is the source of V, J and clone size, and D and trimming were worked out from the DNA. This sample lists 150,000 to 200,000 clones; around 87% were detected once. The ten largest make up approximately 13% of the sample.

General study outcomes and caveats: The amount of clinical and demographic metadata varied by source and participant and was provided uncurated.

Trimming takes 1 base from V and 6 bases from J, and the germline ends sit 6 bases apart. The CDR3 numbers 12 residues from cysteine through phenylalanine. Of the read, only the CDR3 DNA is kept; its 36 bases are in frame from base 1. CDR1 is given as SGHTA and CDR2 as FQGNSA, both from the germline V gene. The V gene is TRBV7-2 and the J gene is TRBJ1-1; the D gene remains uncertain. Source material: peripheral blood. This TCR derives from a woman aged 70 to 79 with COVID-19, enrolled during active disease. The CDR3 region has the sequence CASSLVHAEAFF. The base sequence is TGTGCCAGCAGCTTAGTACACGCTGAAGCTTTCTTT.